The clone carrying this TCR beta chain was observed at least ten times. Its antigen is not identified. The data belong to a study of early T cells in non-severe SARS-CoV-2 infection. TCRdb ran MiXCR on the 5' RACE reads and lists one entry per CDR3 protein. Of tens of thousands of distinct CDR3 sequences in the sample, roughly 10% are singletons; the top ten hold 8.5% to 9%. Study-level results: Matching with VDJdb favored anti-spike CD8 responses (missing private and CD4 specificities).

The germline CDR1 and CDR2 sequences are MNHEY and SVGAGI. With V trimmed by 6 bases and J by 3 bases, 11 bases remained unmatched. CDR3 length: 15 amino acids. What was sequenced was whole blood. This chain joins TRBV6-5 and TRBJ2-7; the match to TRBD2 covers 7 bases. The TCR was taken from an adult who was a healthcare worker with PCR-confirmed SARS-CoV-2 infection or an uninfected control (not recorded which). CDR3 in DNA: TGTGCCAGCAGACCACGGGGGGAGGGCCGCTACGAGCAGTACTTC. The encoded protein is CASRPRGEGRYEQYF.